This is a list of T cell receptor beta chains from one sample in a study of blood T cell repertoires in COVID-19. The repertoire was sequenced with immunoSEQ multiplex PCR; TCRdb's copy has only in-frame clones and lacks some. The sample holds about 250,000 clones, 86% seen once. Sequenced sample: peripheral blood. The receptor source for this set is an elderly woman with COVID-19, enrolled during active disease. Both conserved end residues are trimmed from each CDR3. The order of the fields is V gene, D gene, J gene, CDR3 protein. The D gene is left open where the match is weak.

TRBV30	NA	TRBJ1-1	AWSPGRGRTEAF
TRBV15	NA	TRBJ1-5	ATSRGEGNQPQH
TRBV18	NA	TRBJ2-2	ASSPGREPTGELF
TRBV28	TRBD1	TRBJ2-3	AAFPLPGTGYTDTQY
TRBV20-1	NA	TRBJ1-5	SASGSTGGSNQPQH
TRBV11-2	NA	TRBJ1-1	ASSLTGQANTEAF
TRBV28	TRBD2	TRBJ2-7	ASSFAGDPPSYEQY
TRBV18	TRBD1	TRBJ1-1	ASSPGQGRFEAF
TRBV6-1	NA	TRBJ1-6	ASSETSARGGFSYNSPLH
TRBV7-9	NA	TRBJ2-2	ASSLHRDRGELF
TRBV7-2	NA	TRBJ1-3	ASSLDNSGNTIY
TRBV30	NA	TRBJ2-7	AWSSQSYEQY
TRBV7-2	TRBD1	TRBJ1-4	ASSSTGTGGEKLF
TRBV4-1	NA	TRBJ1-4	ASSQESGLELGEKLF
TRBV24-1	TRBD2	TRBJ2-5	ATSDPMGGQETQY
TRBV5-1	TRBD2	TRBJ2-5	ASSQTSGGPQGTQY
TRBV15	NA	TRBJ1-4	ATRELEGSTNEKLF
TRBV19	TRBD1	TRBJ1-1	ASRGQGGAEAF
TRBV27	TRBD2	TRBJ2-2	ASRLGGLAGTGELF
TRBV6-1	TRBD1	TRBJ1-2	ASSATGQGVGSGYT
TRBV9	NA	TRBJ1-1	ASSVARGGTEAF
TRBV7-6	TRBD2	TRBJ2-2	ASSYRLAGSTGELF
TRBV29-1	NA	TRBJ2-1	SVNPSGALQF
TRBV27	NA	TRBJ1-2	ASSLTLRGEYGYT
TRBV9	TRBD2	TRBJ2-5	ASSPNPEAGGETQY
TRBV11-2	TRBD2	TRBJ2-5	ASSIRLAGAQETQY
TRBV19	NA	TRBJ2-1	ASSGGQGSFNEQF
TRBV5-1	TRBD2	TRBJ2-1	ASSLRTSGGEQF
TRBV18	TRBD1	TRBJ1-1	ASSPGQGSWTEAF
TRBV3-1/TRBV3-2	NA	TRBJ2-5	ASELETQY
TRBV21-1	NA	TRBJ1-3	ASRTLSDRVGNTIY
TRBV5-1	TRBD1	TRBJ2-5	ASSYRTGYQETQY
TRBV28	NA	TRBJ2-3	ASTSLLFTSTDTQY
TRBV7-9	NA	TRBJ1-2	ASSSRLGGDGYT
TRBV10-3	TRBD1	TRBJ1-6	AASDSQGNVALH
TRBV5-4	NA	TRBJ2-3	ASSSLISNTQY
TRBV4-3	NA	TRBJ1-3	ASSQDPGVGNTIY
TRBV28	NA	TRBJ1-2	ASTGGYYGYT
TRBV11-2	TRBD2	TRBJ2-5	ASSFKGGRETQY
TRBV5-1	TRBD2	TRBJ2-3	ASSIGGDTDTQY
TRBV7-2	NA	TRBJ2-2	ASSPDSLNTGELF
TRBV5-4	TRBD2	TRBJ2-2	ASTFKNAGGLSGELF
TRBV5-4	NA	TRBJ2-2	ASKADPTGELF
TRBV7-9	NA	TRBJ1-6	ASSLASGVNSPLH
TRBV19	NA	TRBJ1-2	ASSVLPGYGYT
TRBV5-1	NA	TRBJ2-5	ASSLEGMRETQY
TRBV6-5	NA	TRBJ1-4	ASSYSGQGFNEKLF
TRBV6-6	TRBD1	TRBJ2-7	ASSPAPGTGSDEQY